Presented here are 23 T cell receptor beta chains from one specimen sequenced in a study of OX40 agonist ivuxolimab in advanced cancers. Using immunoSEQ multiplex PCR, the repertoire was profiled, and TCRdb retains in-frame clones only, with some absent. The top ten clones hold about 24% of a sample with under 20,000 clones, approximately 77% of them seen once. The starting material was CD4+ or CD8+ T cells sorted from blood, obtained in a trial of the OX40 agonist ivuxolimab. These receptor sequences come from an adult with an advanced solid tumor such as melanoma, head and neck, liver or kidney cancer.

The J gene is TRBJ2-7, the V gene TRBV4-1; either TRBD1 or TRBD2 may supply D (5 bases each). Germline V gene data show CDR1 as MGHRA and CDR2 as YSYEKL. The CDR3 has 15 amino acids. Trimming took off 0 bases at V and 0 bases at J, with 9 bases between the two ends. The CDR3 loop reads CASSQEGGGSYEQYF. Here the CDR3 DNA reads TGCGCCAGCAGCCAAGAAGGTGGGGGCTCCTACGAGCAGTACTTC.

CDR3 DNA sequence: TGTGCCAGCAGTCGACAGGGGAACTCCTACAATGAGCAGTTCTTC. It encodes CASSRQGNSYNEQFF. The chain has TRBV5-5 and TRBJ2-1; 8 nucleotides line up with TRBD1. The CDR3 has 15 amino acids. The germline V gene has CDR1 SGHKS and CDR2 YYEKEE (reference sequence). The V gene end was trimmed by 5 bases and the J gene end by 0 bases; junction bases not matched to a gene: 4.

J is TRBJ2-1 and V is TRBV9, with 11 bases matching TRBD2. CDR1 and CDR2 (germline): SGDLS, YYNGEE. This CDR3 comprises 15 residues. V lost 4 bases and J lost 6; bases outside the gene matches: 6. CDR3: CASSYSGGAGNEQFF. As DNA, the CDR3 is TGTGCCAGCAGCTATAGCGGGGGGGCCGGCAATGAGCAGTTCTTC.

The count of this clone is one. The rearrangement links TRBV7-6 to TRBJ2-7; D unresolved. This CDR3 comprises 14 residues. CDR1 is SGHVS, CDR2 FNYEAQ, per germline. V was clipped by 3 bases and J by 1 base, with 10 bases between them. Here the CDR3 reads CASSFYPDSYEQYF. CDR3 bases: TGTGCCAGCAGCTTTTATCCGGATTCCTACGAGCAGTACTTC.

The chain's CDR3 is CASSDITGQGANGYTF. CDR3 DNA: TGTGCCAGCAGTGACATTACGGGACAGGGGGCTAATGGCTACACCTTC. This chain connects TRBV7-4 to TRBJ1-2; 12 bases align to TRBD1. V dropped 6 bases and J dropped 6; count of bases not matched to a gene: 11. Germline V CDR1 and CDR2: SGHVT, SQSDAQ. This CDR3 has 16 amino acids.

The gene calls are TRBV29-1 and TRBJ2-2; no definite D call. Per germline, CDR1 SQVTM and CDR2 ANQGSEA. V was pared by 7 bases and J by 5 bases, with 11 bases between. The length of the CDR3 is 12 residues. CDR3 region: CSAFLGTGELFF. CDR3 DNA sequence: TGCAGCGCTTTCCTGGGAACCGGGGAGCTGTTTTTT.

This clone came up once. The J gene is TRBJ2-7, the V gene TRBV19; a possible D gene is TRBD1 (6 bases). The CDR3 spans 16 residues. Trimming stripped 6 bases from V and 0 bases from J, with 18 bases between. Germline values: CDR1 LNHDA, CDR2 SQIVND (reference sequence). CDR3 protein: CASSLSGTLLSYEQYF. The CDR3 coding sequence is TGTGCCAGTAGCCTATCCGGGACACTACTCTCCTACGAGCAGTACTTC.

By share of the sample, this clone is medium-sized. The genes are TRBV6-5 and TRBJ2-7; D possibly corresponds to TRBD1 (5 bases). There are 15 residues in the CDR3. Per the germline V gene, CDR1 is MNHEY and CDR2 is SVGAGI. Trimming took 6 bases from V and 3 from J, leaving 18 bases between them. The CDR3 is CASSPDRPPNYEQYF. The CDR3 nucleotides are TGTGCCAGCAGCCCCGACAGACCTCCTAACTACGAGCAGTACTTC.

This chain uses TRBV12-5 with TRBJ1-2; D is undetermined. This CDR3 comprises 13 residues. With 7 bases removed from V and 5 bases from J, the gap between germline ends came to 14 bases. CDR1 LGHNT and CDR2 FRNRAP come from the germline V gene. The CDR3 is CASALGFGYGYTF. CDR3 DNA: TGTGCTAGTGCCTTGGGGTTTGGGTATGGCTACACCTTC.

The chain joins TRBV15 to TRBJ2-3, with 8 bases that match TRBD2. Trimming cost V 1 base and J 7 bases; bases outside gene matches: 7. The germline CDR1 and CDR2 sequences are LNHNV and YYDKDF (reference sequence). The CDR3 has 15 amino acids. The DNA of the CDR3 is TGTGCCACCAGCAGAGCCCGGGGGGGAACCCATACGCAGTATTTT. It encodes CATSRARGGTHTQYF.

The chain uses TRBV28 and TRBJ2-1; weak D call: TRBD2 (5 bases). V was cut by 3 bases and J by 6 bases, with 12 bases left in between. Germline lookup yields CDR1 MDHEN and CDR2 SYDVKM. This CDR3 spans 14 amino acids. The CDR3 sequence is CASSLDWARNEQFF. The CDR3 coding sequence is TGTGCCAGCAGTTTGGACTGGGCCCGCAATGAGCAGTTCTTC.

The gene calls are TRBV5-1 and TRBJ2-1, with TRBD1 matching 9 bases. This CDR3 is 15 amino acids long. Germline lookup yields CDR1 SGHRS and CDR2 YFSETQ. The trim removed 5 bases at V and 4 bases at J, leaving 7 bases unmatched. DNA of the CDR3: TGCGCCAGCAGGCTGCAGGGGACAGGGTACAATGAGCAGTTCTTC. Protein sequence: CASRLQGTGYNEQFF.

The sample holds a few counts of this clone. The rearrangement links TRBV19 to TRBJ2-1; the match to TRBD1 covers 10 bases. Germline assignment: CDR1 LNHDA and CDR2 SQIVND (reference sequence). J gave up 5 bases and V 5 bases, and 3 bases lay outside the gene matches. CDR3 size: 14 residues. Written as DNA, the CDR3 is TGTGCCAGTAGTCCGGGACAGGGGAACAATGAGCAGTTCTTC. This codes for CASSPGQGNNEQFF.

This chain connects TRBV15 to TRBJ2-5; 10 bases are a match to TRBD1. Trimming cost V 1 base and J 2 bases; bases outside gene matches: 7. This CDR3 has 17 amino acids. Per germline, CDR1 LNHNV and CDR2 YYDKDF (reference sequence). The CDR3 DNA is TGTGCCACCAGCAGAGTGGGACAGGGGTATTGGCAAGAGACCCAGTACTTC. Amino acid sequence: CATSRVGQGYWQETQYF.

This clone has only one observation. The rearrangement links TRBV6-5 to TRBJ2-3; D remains ambiguous. The CDR3 spans 14 residues. Germline V gene sequence: CDR1 MNHEY, CDR2 SVGAGI. Trimming cost V 2 bases and J 2 bases, with 8 bases left between them. The CDR3 bases are TGTGCCAGCAGTTACAGTGGGTACACAGATACGCAGTATTTT. This gives the protein CASSYSGYTDTQYF.

Points on this clone: One junction end disagrees with the germline gene, perhaps due to a read error. The rearrangement uses TRBV10-3 and TRBJ2-7; D tentatively fits TRBD1 or TRBD2 (5 bases each). CDR3 length: 13 amino acids. The germline CDR1 and CDR2 sequences are ENHRY and SYGVKD. The CDR3 sequence: CAICEGINYEQYF. The CDR3 DNA follows: TGTGCCATCTGTGAGGGGATCAACTACGAGCAGTACTTC.

V usage is TRBV11-2 and J usage is TRBJ2-3; D gene uncertain. The CDR3 has 11 residues. Trimming took 6 bases from V and 4 from J, leaving 5 bases between them. Germline V gene sequence: CDR1 SGHAT, CDR2 FQNNGV. The CDR3 here is CASRSSDTQYF. CDR3 nucleotides: TGTGCCAGCAGGTCGTCAGATACGCAGTATTTT. Full variable domain (missing parts from reference TRBV11-2 and TRBJ2-3): EAGVAQSPRYKIIEKRQSVAFWCNPISGHATLYWYQQILGQGPKLLIQFQNNGVVDDSQLPKDRFSAERLKGVDSTLKIQPAKLEDSAVYLCASRSSDTQYFGPGTRLTVL.

V usage is TRBV7-2 and J usage is TRBJ2-3; 13 bases align to TRBD2. V dropped 10 bases and J dropped 3; count of bases not matched to a gene: 10. The CDR3 length is 16 residues. Germline V gives CDR1 SGHTA, CDR2 FQGNSA. In DNA form, the CDR3 reads TGTGCCACCCCCGGGACTAGCGGGGAAAAAACAGATACGCAGTATTTT. Translation: CATPGTSGEKTDTQYF.

The rearrangement uses TRBV4-2 and TRBJ2-5; 9 bases are a match to TRBD2. Germline V CDR1 and CDR2: LGHNA, YNFKEQ. Trimming at V came to 1 base and at J to 4 bases, leaving 4 bases not matched to a gene. CDR3 length: 15 amino acids. In DNA form, the CDR3 reads TGTGCCAGCAGCCAAGCGGAACTAGCGGGAGAGACCCAGTACTTC. It yields the protein CASSQAELAGETQYF.

This sequence joins TRBV7-8 and TRBJ2-5; D remains ambiguous. CDR1 is SGHVS, CDR2 FQNEAQ, per germline. The length of the CDR3 is 14 residues. Trimming took off 6 bases at V and 1 base at J, with 12 bases between the two ends. This CDR3 is CASRYNYGQETQYF. CDR3 DNA: TGTGCCAGCAGATATAACTACGGCCAAGAGACCCAGTACTTC.

The V and J genes are TRBV13 and TRBJ2-7; D is unclear. Germline lookup yields CDR1 PRHDT and CDR2 FYEKMQ (reference sequence). With 5 bases removed from V and 5 bases from J, the gap between germline ends came to 4 bases. The CDR3 is made up of 10 amino acids. CDR3 sequence: CASSADEQYF. Written as DNA, the CDR3 is TGTGCCAGCAGCGCGGACGAGCAGTACTTC.

The chain couples TRBV18 to TRBJ2-2; D perhaps matches TRBD1 (6 bases). The CDR3 contains 14 residues. V lost 2 bases and J lost 7, with 11 bases in between. Germline V gene data show CDR1 as KGHSH and CDR2 as LQKENI. CDR3 bases: TGTGCCAGCTCACCATCCGGACAGCGCGGGGAGCTGTTTTTT. It translates to CASSPSGQRGELFF.

This chain uses TRBV7-2 with TRBJ1-6, with D perhaps TRBD1 (5 bases). The germline CDR1 and CDR2 sequences are SGHTA and FQGNSA. Deletions cut 4 bases from V and 5 bases from J, with 12 bases between. This CDR3 has 15 amino acids. The CDR3 region has the DNA TGTGCCAGCAGCTGGGGGGACGGTCATAATTCACCCCTCCACTTT. Amino acid sequence: CASSWGDGHNSPLHF.